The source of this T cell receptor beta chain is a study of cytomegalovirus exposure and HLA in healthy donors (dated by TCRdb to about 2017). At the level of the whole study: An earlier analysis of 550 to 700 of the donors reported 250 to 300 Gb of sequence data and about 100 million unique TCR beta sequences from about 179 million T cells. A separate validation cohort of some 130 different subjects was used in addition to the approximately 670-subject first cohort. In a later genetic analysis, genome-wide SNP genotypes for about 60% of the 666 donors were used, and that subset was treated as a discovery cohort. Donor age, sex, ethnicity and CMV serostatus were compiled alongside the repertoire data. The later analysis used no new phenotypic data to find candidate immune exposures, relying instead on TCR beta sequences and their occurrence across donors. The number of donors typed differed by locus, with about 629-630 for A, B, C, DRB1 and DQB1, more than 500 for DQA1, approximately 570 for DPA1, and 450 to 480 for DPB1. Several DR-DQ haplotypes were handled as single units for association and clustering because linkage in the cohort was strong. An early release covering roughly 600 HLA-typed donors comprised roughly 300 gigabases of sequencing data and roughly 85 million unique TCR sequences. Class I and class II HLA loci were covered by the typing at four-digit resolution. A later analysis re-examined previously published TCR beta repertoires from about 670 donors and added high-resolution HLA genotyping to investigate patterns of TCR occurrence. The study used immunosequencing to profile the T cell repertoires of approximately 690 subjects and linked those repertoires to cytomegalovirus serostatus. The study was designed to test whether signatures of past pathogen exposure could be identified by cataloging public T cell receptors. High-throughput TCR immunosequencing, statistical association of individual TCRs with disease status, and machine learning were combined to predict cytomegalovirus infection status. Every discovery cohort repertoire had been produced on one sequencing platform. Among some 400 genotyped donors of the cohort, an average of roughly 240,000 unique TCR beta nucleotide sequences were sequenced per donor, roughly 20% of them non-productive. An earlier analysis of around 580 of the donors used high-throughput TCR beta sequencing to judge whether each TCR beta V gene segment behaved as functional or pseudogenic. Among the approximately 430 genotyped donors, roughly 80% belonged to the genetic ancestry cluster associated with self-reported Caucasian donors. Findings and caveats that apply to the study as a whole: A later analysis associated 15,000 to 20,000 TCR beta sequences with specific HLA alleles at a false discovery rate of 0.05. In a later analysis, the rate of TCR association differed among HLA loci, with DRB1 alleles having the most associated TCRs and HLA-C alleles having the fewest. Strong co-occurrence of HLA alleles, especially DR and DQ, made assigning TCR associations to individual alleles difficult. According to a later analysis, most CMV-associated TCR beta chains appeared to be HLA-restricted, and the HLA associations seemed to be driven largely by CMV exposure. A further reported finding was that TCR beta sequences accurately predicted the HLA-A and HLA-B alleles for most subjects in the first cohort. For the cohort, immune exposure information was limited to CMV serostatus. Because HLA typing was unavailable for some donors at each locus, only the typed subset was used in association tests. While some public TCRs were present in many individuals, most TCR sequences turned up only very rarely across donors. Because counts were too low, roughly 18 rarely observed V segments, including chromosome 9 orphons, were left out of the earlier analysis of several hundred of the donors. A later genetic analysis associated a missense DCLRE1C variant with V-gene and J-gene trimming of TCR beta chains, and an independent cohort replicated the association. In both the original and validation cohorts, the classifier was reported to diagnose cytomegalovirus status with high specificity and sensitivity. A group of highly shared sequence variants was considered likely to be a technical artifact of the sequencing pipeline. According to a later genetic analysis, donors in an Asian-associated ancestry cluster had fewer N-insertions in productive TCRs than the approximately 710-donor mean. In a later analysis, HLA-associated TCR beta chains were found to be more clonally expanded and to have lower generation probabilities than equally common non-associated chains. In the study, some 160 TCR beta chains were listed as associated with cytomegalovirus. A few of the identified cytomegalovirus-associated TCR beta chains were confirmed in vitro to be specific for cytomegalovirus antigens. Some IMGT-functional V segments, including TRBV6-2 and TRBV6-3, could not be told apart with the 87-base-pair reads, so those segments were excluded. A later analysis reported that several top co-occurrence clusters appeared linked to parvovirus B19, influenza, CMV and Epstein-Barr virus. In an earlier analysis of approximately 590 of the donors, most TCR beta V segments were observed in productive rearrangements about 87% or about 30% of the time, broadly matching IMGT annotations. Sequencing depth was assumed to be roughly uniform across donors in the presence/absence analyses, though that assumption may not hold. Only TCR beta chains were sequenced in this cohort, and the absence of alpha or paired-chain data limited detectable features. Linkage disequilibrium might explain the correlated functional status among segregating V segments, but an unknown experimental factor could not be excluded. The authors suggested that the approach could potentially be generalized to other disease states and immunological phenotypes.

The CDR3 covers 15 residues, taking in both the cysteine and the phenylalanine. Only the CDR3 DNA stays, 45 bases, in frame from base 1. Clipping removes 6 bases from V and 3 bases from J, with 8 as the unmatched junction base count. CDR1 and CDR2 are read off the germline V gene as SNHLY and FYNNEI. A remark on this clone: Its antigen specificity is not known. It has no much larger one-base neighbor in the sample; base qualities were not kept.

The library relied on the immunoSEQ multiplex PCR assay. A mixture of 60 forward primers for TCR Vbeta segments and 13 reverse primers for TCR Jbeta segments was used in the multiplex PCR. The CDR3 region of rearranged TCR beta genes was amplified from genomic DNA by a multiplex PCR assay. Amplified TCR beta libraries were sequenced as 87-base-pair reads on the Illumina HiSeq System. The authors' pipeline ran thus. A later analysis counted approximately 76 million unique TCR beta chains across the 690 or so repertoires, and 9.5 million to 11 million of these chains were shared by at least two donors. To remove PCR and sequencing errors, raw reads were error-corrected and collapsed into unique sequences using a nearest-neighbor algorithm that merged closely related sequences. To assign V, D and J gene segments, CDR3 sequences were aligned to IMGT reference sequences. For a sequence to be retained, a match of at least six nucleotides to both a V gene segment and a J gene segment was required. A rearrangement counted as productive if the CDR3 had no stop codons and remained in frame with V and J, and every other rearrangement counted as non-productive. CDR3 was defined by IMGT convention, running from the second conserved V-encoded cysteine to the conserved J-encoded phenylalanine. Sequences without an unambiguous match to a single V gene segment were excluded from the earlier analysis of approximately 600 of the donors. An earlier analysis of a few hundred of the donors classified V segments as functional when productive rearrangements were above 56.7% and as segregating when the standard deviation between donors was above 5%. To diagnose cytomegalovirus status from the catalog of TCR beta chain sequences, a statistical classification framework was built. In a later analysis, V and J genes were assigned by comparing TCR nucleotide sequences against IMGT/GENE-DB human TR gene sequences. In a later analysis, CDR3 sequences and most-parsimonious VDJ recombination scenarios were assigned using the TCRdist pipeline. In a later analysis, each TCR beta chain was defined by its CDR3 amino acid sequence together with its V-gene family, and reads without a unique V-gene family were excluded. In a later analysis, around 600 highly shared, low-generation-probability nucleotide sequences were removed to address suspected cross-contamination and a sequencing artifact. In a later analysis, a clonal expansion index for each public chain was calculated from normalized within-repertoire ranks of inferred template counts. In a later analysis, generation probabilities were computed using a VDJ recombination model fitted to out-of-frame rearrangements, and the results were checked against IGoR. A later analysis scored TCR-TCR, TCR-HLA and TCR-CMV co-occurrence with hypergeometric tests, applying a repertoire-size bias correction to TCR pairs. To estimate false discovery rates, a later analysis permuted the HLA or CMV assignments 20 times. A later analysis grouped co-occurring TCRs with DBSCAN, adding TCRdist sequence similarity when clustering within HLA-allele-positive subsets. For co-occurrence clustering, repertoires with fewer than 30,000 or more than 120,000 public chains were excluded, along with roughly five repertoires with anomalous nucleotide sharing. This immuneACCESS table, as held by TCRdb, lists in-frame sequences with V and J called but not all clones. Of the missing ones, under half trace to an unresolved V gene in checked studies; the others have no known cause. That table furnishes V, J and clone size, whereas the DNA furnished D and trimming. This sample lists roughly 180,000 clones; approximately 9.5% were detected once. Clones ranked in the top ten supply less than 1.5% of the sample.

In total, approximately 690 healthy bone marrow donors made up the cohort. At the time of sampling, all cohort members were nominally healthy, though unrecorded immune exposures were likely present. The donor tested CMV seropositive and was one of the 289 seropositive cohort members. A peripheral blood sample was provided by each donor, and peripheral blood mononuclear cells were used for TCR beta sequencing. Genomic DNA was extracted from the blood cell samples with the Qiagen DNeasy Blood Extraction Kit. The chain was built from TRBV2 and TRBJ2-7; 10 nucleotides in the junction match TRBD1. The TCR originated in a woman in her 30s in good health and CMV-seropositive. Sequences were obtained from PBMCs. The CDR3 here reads CASRSRDRGIYEQYF. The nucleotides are TGTGCCAGCAGGTCGCGGGACAGGGGCATCTACGAGCAGTACTTC.